The 26 T cell receptor beta chains reported below all come from one sample, sequenced in a study of technical replicates of blood from a handful of donors (dated by TCRdb to 2016 to 2017). The library was made by the immunoSEQ multiplex PCR assay. Here the immuneACCESS table is served through TCRdb, limited to in-frame sequences with V and J called. Missing clones are a known gap in these copies; in checked studies unresolved V genes cover under half, and the rest lacks a known reason. This sample lists about 66,000 clones; roughly 90% were detected once. Just over 4.5% of the sample is held by the ten biggest clonotypes. The sequenced sample consisted of PBMCs. The receptors were sampled from a human donor in good health. Some clones in this sample may be carry-over from other donors' samples.

V gene TRBV7-9 combines with J gene TRBJ1-2, with a tentative D call TRBD1 (6 bases). This CDR3 contains 15 residues. Trimming left V 4 bases short and J 7 bases short, with 19 bases between. Germline V lookup: CDR1 SEHNR, CDR2 FQNEAQ (reference sequence). CDR3 amino acids: CASSSVDSLVGGYTF. In DNA form, the CDR3 reads TGTGCCAGCAGCTCAGTGGACAGCCTGGTGGGTGGCTACACCTTC.

The chain joins TRBV6-5 to TRBJ1-3; no clear D. Deletions cut 6 bases from V and 0 bases from J, with 9 bases between. Germline CDR1 and CDR2: MNHEY and SVGAGI. The length of the CDR3 is 14 residues. The CDR3 sequence: CASRLDISGNTIYF. Here the CDR3 DNA reads TGTGCCAGCAGACTCGACATCTCTGGAAACACCATATATTTT.

The chain carries TRBV9 and TRBJ2-7; 7 nucleotides line up with TRBD2. Germline assignment: CDR1 SGDLS and CDR2 YYNGEE. There are 15 residues in the CDR3. The junction had 5 bases not matched to a gene; V was cut back by 0 bases and J by 2 bases. DNA for the CDR3: TGTGCCAGCAGCGTAGGAGGGACTATGGCCTACGAGCAGTACTTC. It yields the protein CASSVGGTMAYEQYF.

This sequence joins TRBV4-3 and TRBJ1-6; D is undetermined. The CDR3 consists of 16 residues. Per germline, CDR1 LGHNA and CDR2 YSLEER. Trimming stripped 0 bases from V and 1 base from J, with 7 bases between. The CDR3 loop is CASSQDEASYNSPLHF. CDR3 DNA: TGCGCCAGCAGCCAAGACGAGGCATCCTATAATTCACCCCTCCACTTT.

V and J are TRBV7-3 and TRBJ1-5, with 9 positions matching TRBD1. The length of the CDR3 is 16 residues. V was clipped by 5 bases and J by 6 bases; unmatched bases: 11. CDR1 and CDR2 (germline): SGHTA, FQGTGA. The CDR3 DNA sequence: TGTGCCAGCAGCCCTAACCGGGACAGGGTAAGTCAGCCCCAGCATTTT. It translates to CASSPNRDRVSQPQHF.

This rearrangement joins TRBV7-2 to TRBJ1-1, with D perhaps matching TRBD1 (6 bases). V was trimmed by 5 bases and J by 3 bases, leaving 13 bases between them. The germline CDR1 and CDR2 sequences are SGHTA and FQGNSA. The CDR3 runs to 14 residues. The CDR3 DNA sequence: TGTGCCAGCAGCCTTACAGGGATACACACTGAAGCTTTCTTT. Translating it yields CASSLTGIHTEAFF.

This clone was observed a single time. V gene TRBV2 combines with J gene TRBJ1-1; weak D call: TRBD1 (5 bases). Germline lookup yields CDR1 SNHLY and CDR2 FYNNEI. The CDR3 consists of 13 residues. Trimming removed 6 bases from V and 7 bases from J, with 15 bases in between. CDR3 protein: CASRAGQPIEAFF. The CDR3 coding sequence is TGTGCCAGCAGGGCTGGACAACCTATTGAAGCTTTCTTT.

The chain combines TRBV28 with TRBJ1-4, with TRBD1 as a possible D gene (6 bases). There are 15 residues in the CDR3. The V end was cut by 3 bases, the J end by 6 bases, with 14 bases between. CDR1 and CDR2 (germline): MDHEN, SYDVKM. The CDR3 DNA is TGTGCCAGCAGTTTGGGGGGGGCAGGATATGAAAAACTGTTTTTT. Amino acid sequence: CASSLGGAGYEKLFF.

The J gene is TRBJ2-7, the V gene TRBV2, with 7 bases fitting TRBD2. Germline lookup yields CDR1 SNHLY and CDR2 FYNNEI. The length of the CDR3 is 15 residues. The trim removed 0 bases at V and 7 bases at J, leaving 9 bases unmatched. CDR3 DNA: TGTGCCAGCAGTGAAGCGAGGGTACCCGGGGGGGAGCAGTACTTC. Amino acids: CASSEARVPGGEQYF.

The gene calls are TRBV19 and TRBJ1-3; TRBD1 matches 7 bases. The trim removed 5 bases at V and 0 bases at J, leaving 7 bases unmatched. There are 16 residues in the CDR3. The germline CDR1 and CDR2 sequences are LNHDA and SQIVND (reference sequence). CDR3: CASSLQGGPSGNTIYF. The CDR3 DNA reads TGTGCCAGTAGTCTGCAGGGGGGTCCCTCTGGAAACACCATATATTTT.

V and J are TRBV9 and TRBJ2-3; possible D gene TRBD2, 6 bases. CDR3 length: 15 residues. Germline CDR1 is SGDLS and CDR2 is YYNGEE. V was trimmed by 0 bases and J by 2 bases, leaving 10 bases between them. The CDR3 spells CASSVAGDLTDTQYF. The CDR3 DNA follows: TGTGCCAGCAGCGTAGCGGGGGACCTCACAGATACGCAGTATTTT. Full variable domain (outside the CDR3, taken from reference TRBV9 and TRBJ2-3): DSGVTQTPKHLITATGQRVTLRCSPRSGDLSVYWYQQSLDQGLQFLIQYYNGEERAKGNILERFSAQQFPDLHSELNLSSLELGDSALYFCASSVAGDLTDTQYFGPGTRLTVL.

The chain links TRBV2 to TRBJ1-5; maybe TRBD1 (6 bases). Trimming removed 8 bases from V and 0 bases from J, with 20 bases in between. This CDR3 has 17 amino acids. From germline, CDR1 is SNHLY and CDR2 FYNNEI. This CDR3 reads CASAKTGTFYSNQPQHF. For the CDR3, the DNA is TGTGCCAGCGCTAAGACCGGGACATTTTATAGCAATCAGCCCCAGCATTTT. Together with reference TRBV2 and TRBJ1-5, the CDR3 gives the full variable domain: EPEVTQTPSHQVTQMGQEVILRCVPISNHLYFYWYRQILGQKVEFLVSFYNNEISEKSEIFDDQFSVERPDGSNFTLKIRSTKLEDSAMYFCASAKTGTFYSNQPQHFGDGTRLSIL.

The V call is TRBV25-1, the J call TRBJ2-3; D may be TRBD2 (5 bases). Trimming removed 3 bases from V and 6 bases from J, with 10 bases in between. Germline V gene lookup returns CDR1 MGHDK and CDR2 SYGVNS. The CDR3 loop spans 13 amino acids. The CDR3 DNA follows: TGTGCCAGCAGTGACGGACTGGTGGATACGCAGTATTTT. Its protein product is CASSDGLVDTQYF.

The rearrangement joins TRBV2 to TRBJ2-1, with 8 bases aligning to TRBD1. This CDR3 spans 15 amino acids. The germline CDR1 and CDR2 sequences are SNHLY and FYNNEI. V shed 3 bases, J shed 8 bases, and the junction held 9 bases outside the gene matches. CDR3 in amino acids: CASSEAGGVQDEQFF. CDR3 DNA sequence: TGTGCCAGCAGTGAGGCAGGGGGCGTTCAGGATGAGCAGTTCTTC.

This clone counts as medium-sized. The CDR3 protein is CASSQTTSGSADTQYF. In nucleotides, the CDR3 is TGTGCCAGCAGCCAGACGACTAGCGGGAGTGCAGATACGCAGTATTTT. V usage is TRBV4-2 and J usage is TRBJ2-3; 12 bases map to TRBD2. Trimming took 3 bases from V and 4 from J; bases not matched to a gene: 5. Germline V gene data show CDR1 as LGHNA and CDR2 as YNFKEQ. CDR3 size: 16 residues.

The chain joins TRBV7-9 to TRBJ1-1, with no clear D. The CDR3 has 13 residues. Trimming stripped 5 bases from V and 3 bases from J, with 10 bases between. Germline values: CDR1 SEHNR, CDR2 FQNEAQ (reference sequence). This CDR3 reads CASSPRGDTEAFF. DNA for the CDR3: TGTGCCAGCAGCCCAAGAGGCGACACTGAAGCTTTCTTT. The full variable domain, its missing parts supplied by reference TRBV7-9 and TRBJ1-1, is DTGVSQNPRHKITKRGQNVTFRCDPISEHNRLYWYRQTLGQGPEFLTYFQNEAQLEKSRLLSDRFSAERPKGSFSTLEIQRTEQGDSAMYLCASSPRGDTEAFFGQGTRLTVV.

The rearrangement links TRBV9 to TRBJ2-3; 8 bases align to TRBD1. In germline, CDR1 is SGDLS, CDR2 YYNGEE. CDR3 size: 14 residues. After removal of 3 bases from V and 6 bases from J, the junction contained 6 bases not matched to a gene. The CDR3 sequence is CASSDDRGSDTQYF. CDR3 DNA: TGTGCCAGCAGCGACGACAGGGGTTCGGATACGCAGTATTTT.

The genes are TRBV6-5 and TRBJ1-2, with 7 bases that match TRBD1. The CDR3 is 13 amino acids. The V gene's germline CDR1 is MNHEY and CDR2 SVGAGI. V shed 6 bases, J shed 6 bases, and the junction held 7 bases outside the gene matches. The CDR3 DNA follows: TGTGCCAGCAGGCTGGACAGGCGAAATGGCTACACCTTC. Its protein is CASRLDRRNGYTF.

The chain links TRBV6-6 to TRBJ1-5; TRBD1 agrees at 7 bases. The germline V gene encodes CDR1 MNHNY and CDR2 SVGAGI (reference sequence). The CDR3 is 15 amino acids. V shed 5 bases, J shed 1 base, and the junction held 5 bases outside the gene matches. CDR3 nucleotide sequence: TGTGCCAGCAGTCAACAGGGGCGAAGCAATCAGCCCCAGCATTTT. Its protein product is CASSQQGRSNQPQHF.

J is TRBJ2-7 and V is TRBV14, with D perhaps TRBD2 (7 bases). The ends were cut back, 3 bases at V and 0 bases at J, with 15 bases in the middle. The CDR3 is 16 residues long. Germline CDR1 is SGHDN and CDR2 is FVKESK. The CDR3 bases are TGTGCCAGCAGCCAGGCCTTGCGGGGGCACTCCTACGAGCAGTACTTC. It is translated as CASSQALRGHSYEQYF.

This chain joins TRBV5-1 and TRBJ2-1, with no clear D. The germline V gene encodes CDR1 SGHRS and CDR2 YFSETQ. CDR3 size: 15 residues. V lost 0 bases to trimming and J lost 4 bases, with 11 bases between them. The CDR3 sequence is CASSLAEQLYNEQFF. The CDR3 DNA follows: TGCGCCAGCAGCTTGGCCGAACAGCTTTACAATGAGCAGTTCTTC.

CDR3 protein: CASSSHAGNNEQFF. CDR3 in DNA: TGTGCCAGCAGCTCCCACGCCGGGAACAATGAGCAGTTCTTC. This chain uses TRBV7-7 with TRBJ2-1, with D maybe TRBD2 (5 bases). Trimming took 4 bases from V and 5 from J, leaving 12 bases between them. CDR3 length: 14 amino acids. The germline CDR1 and CDR2 sequences are SSHAT and FNYEAQ (reference sequence).

This clone has a single count. The chain couples TRBV7-3 to TRBJ2-7; a possible D gene is TRBD1 (5 bases). Per germline, CDR1 SGHTA and CDR2 FQGTGA. Trimming left V 11 bases short and J 0 bases short, with 20 bases between. The CDR3 is 15 amino acids. The CDR3 DNA reads TGTGCCTTACCCCTGTGGGGCCCGGTCTCCTACGAGCAGTACTTC. Encoded protein: CALPLWGPVSYEQYF. The full variable domain, its missing parts supplied by reference TRBV7-3 and TRBJ2-7, is GAGVSQTPSNKVTEKGKYVELRCDPISGHTALYWYRQSLGQGPEFLIYFQGTGAADDSGLPNDRFFAVRPEGSVSTLKIQRTERGDSAVYLCALPLWGPVSYEQYFGPGTRLTVT.

This clone was seen only a few times. V and J are TRBV27 and TRBJ1-3; D remains ambiguous. V was pared by 4 bases and J by 0 bases, with 10 bases between. The CDR3 is 15 amino acids. Germline V gene sequence: CDR1 MNHEY, CDR2 SMNVEV (reference sequence). The CDR3 protein is CASSSGESSGNTIYF. DNA of the CDR3: TGTGCCAGCAGTTCCGGAGAGTCCTCTGGAAACACCATATATTTT.

The chain couples TRBV6-5 to TRBJ2-7, with 10 bases matching TRBD1. This CDR3 has 14 residues. The germline gives CDR1 MNHEY, CDR2 SVGAGI. With V trimmed by 5 bases and J by 7 bases, 8 bases remained unmatched. CDR3 region: CASSTGTGVREQYF. The CDR3 nucleotides are TGTGCCAGCAGTACCGGGACAGGGGTTCGGGAGCAGTACTTC.

This chain links TRBV27 with TRBJ2-2, with D perhaps matching TRBD2 (6 bases). The CDR3 sequence is 14 residues long. The V end was cut by 7 bases, the J end by 4 bases, with 13 bases between. Looked up from germline, CDR1 is MNHEY and CDR2 is SMNVEV (reference sequence). Here the CDR3 reads CASKRREGTGELFF. The CDR3 DNA sequence: TGTGCCAGCAAACGGCGGGAAGGCACCGGGGAGCTGTTTTTT.